This T cell receptor beta chain was captured by sequencing in a study of Graves' ophthalmopathy and Graves' hyperthyroidism. This clonotype was observed once. The CDR3 totals 16 residues. The germline CDR1 and CDR2 sequences are SGHDT and YYEEEE. V lost 2 bases to trimming and J lost 1 base; unmatched junction nucleotides: 8. RNA served as the template for amplifying TCR beta CDR3 regions. The first-round RT-PCR employed HTBI primers together with the Qiagen OneStep RT-PCR kit. A multiplex PCR was then performed as the second round. TCRdb fed the multiplex PCR reads into MiXCR, producing one record per CDR3 protein. This table has 200,000 to 250,000 distinct CDR3 sequences, around 50% appearing once.

This sequence originates from an adult man with Graves' ophthalmopathy. V and J are TRBV5-6 and TRBJ2-5; 7 nucleotides match TRBD1. The specimen was peripheral blood. The CDR3 DNA follows: TGTGCCAGCAGCTTTTTACAGGGGATCGGCCAAGAGACCCAGTACTTC. Translation gives CASSFLQGIGQETQYF.